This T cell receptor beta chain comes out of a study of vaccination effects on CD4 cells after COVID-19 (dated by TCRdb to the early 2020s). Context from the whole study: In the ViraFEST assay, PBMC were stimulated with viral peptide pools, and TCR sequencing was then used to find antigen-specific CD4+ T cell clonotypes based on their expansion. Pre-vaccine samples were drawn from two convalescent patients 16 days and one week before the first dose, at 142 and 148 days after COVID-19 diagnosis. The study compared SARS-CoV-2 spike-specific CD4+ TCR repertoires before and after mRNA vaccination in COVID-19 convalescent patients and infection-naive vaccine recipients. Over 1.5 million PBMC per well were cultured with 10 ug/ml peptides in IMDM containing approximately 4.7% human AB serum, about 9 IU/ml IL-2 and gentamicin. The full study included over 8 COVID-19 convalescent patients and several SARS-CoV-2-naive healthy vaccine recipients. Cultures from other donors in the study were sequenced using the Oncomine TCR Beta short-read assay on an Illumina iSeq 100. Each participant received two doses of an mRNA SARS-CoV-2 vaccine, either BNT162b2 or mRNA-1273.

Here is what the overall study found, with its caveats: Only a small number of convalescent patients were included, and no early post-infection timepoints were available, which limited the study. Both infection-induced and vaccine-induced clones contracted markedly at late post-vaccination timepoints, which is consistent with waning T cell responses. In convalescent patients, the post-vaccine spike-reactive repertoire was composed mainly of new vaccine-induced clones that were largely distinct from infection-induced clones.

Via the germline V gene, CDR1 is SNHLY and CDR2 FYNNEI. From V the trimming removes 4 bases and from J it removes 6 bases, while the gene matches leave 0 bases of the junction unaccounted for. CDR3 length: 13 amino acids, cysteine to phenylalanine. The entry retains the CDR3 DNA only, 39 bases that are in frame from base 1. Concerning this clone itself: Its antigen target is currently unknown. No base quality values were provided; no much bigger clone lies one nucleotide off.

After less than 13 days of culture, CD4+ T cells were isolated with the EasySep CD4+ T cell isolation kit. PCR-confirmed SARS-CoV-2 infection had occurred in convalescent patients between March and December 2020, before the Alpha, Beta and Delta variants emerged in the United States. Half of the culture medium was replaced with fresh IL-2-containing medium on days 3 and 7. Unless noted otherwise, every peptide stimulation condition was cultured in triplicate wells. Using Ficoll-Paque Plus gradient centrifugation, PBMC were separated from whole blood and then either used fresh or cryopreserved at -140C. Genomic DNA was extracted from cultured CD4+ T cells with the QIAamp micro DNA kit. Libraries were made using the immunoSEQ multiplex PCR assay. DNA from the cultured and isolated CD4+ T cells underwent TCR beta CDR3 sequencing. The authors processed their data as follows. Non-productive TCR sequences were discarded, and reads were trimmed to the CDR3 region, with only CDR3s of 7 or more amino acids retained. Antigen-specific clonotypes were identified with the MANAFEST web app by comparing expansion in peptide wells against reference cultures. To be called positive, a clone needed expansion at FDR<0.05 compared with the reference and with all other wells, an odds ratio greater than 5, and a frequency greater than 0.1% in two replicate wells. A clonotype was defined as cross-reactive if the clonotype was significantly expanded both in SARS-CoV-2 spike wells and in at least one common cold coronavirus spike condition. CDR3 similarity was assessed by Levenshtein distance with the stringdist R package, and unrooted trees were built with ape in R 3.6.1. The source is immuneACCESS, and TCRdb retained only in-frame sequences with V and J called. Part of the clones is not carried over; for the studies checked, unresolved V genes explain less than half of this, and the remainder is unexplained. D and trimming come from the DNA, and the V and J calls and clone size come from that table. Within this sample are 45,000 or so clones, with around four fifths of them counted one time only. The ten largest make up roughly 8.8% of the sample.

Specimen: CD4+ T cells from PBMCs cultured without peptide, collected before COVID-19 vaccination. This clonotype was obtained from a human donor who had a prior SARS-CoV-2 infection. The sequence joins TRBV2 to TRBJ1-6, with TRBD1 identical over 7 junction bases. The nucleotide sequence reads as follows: TGTGCCAGCAGTGGGGACAGTAATTCACCCCTCCACTTT. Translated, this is CASSGDSNSPLHF.